What follows are 14 T cell receptor beta chains derived from one specimen sequenced in a study of pediatric ulcerative colitis. One to two pinch biopsies were taken from the rectum during colonoscopy. Produced via immunoSEQ multiplex PCR; TCRdb's table is partial and in-frame only. Of around 36,000 clones in the sample, about three quarters were seen once. The material sequenced was gut tissue. All receptors derive from a boy younger than 18 with mild ulcerative colitis.

The chain links TRBV25-1 to TRBJ1-2, with 7 bases aligning to TRBD1. V lost 0 bases, J lost 7 bases, and 5 bases stayed unmatched. Germline assignment: CDR1 MGHDK and CDR2 SYGVNS. There are 14 residues in the CDR3. The chain's CDR3 is CASSEYTTGAGYTF. In nucleotides, the CDR3 is TGTGCCAGCAGTGAATATACCACAGGGGCTGGCTACACCTTC.

In nucleotides, the CDR3 is TGTGCCAGCAGCCGGAGGGGGACAGGGGGGTACGAGCAGTACTTC. Protein product: CASSRRGTGGYEQYF. This rearrangement joins TRBV5-8 to TRBJ2-7; 11 bases are shared with TRBD1. Germline assignment: CDR1 SGHTS and CDR2 YDEGEE. Trimming removed 4 bases from V and 4 bases from J; junction bases left unmatched: 7. This CDR3 comprises 15 residues.

This clone occurred a few times. The CDR3 spells CAWTLGPTREAFF. CDR3 in DNA: TGTGCCTGGACCCTGGGACCTACAAGGGAAGCTTTCTTT. The rearrangement joins TRBV30 to TRBJ1-1; possibly TRBD1 for D (5 bases). This CDR3 comprises 13 residues. Germline CDR1 is GTSNPN and CDR2 is SVGIG (reference sequence). Trimming removed 4 bases at V and 8 bases at J, with 17 bases between.

The chain has TRBV4-1 and TRBJ1-5; D might be TRBD1 (6 bases). In germline, CDR1 is MGHRA, CDR2 YSYEKL. This CDR3 is 22 amino acids long. V dropped 6 bases and J dropped 0 bases, with 33 bases sitting between them. CDR3 region: CASSPRFSRTVDRFYSNQPQHF. The CDR3, as DNA: TGCGCCAGCAGTCCAAGATTTTCTAGGACAGTCGACCGATTCTATAGCAATCAGCCCCAGCATTTT.

The rearrangement uses TRBV7-9 and TRBJ2-5; D might be TRBD1 or TRBD2, each matching 5 bases. V lost 5 bases, J lost 3 bases, and 22 bases lay in between. CDR3 length: 17 amino acids. CDR1 is SEHNR and CDR2 is FQNEAQ in the germline V gene (reference sequence). The CDR3 nucleotides read TGTGCCAGCAGCCCGCTGCGCCTCCGGGACCGAGAAGAGACCCAGTACTTC. Translating gives CASSPLRLRDREETQYF.

This clone has just one count. The rearrangement joins TRBV19 to TRBJ1-3; 7 bases are a match to TRBD1. Per the germline V gene, CDR1 is LNHDA and CDR2 is SQIVND (reference sequence). The V gene end was trimmed by 5 bases and the J gene end by 1 base; junction bases not matched to a gene: 17. The CDR3 totals 19 residues. This CDR3 reads CASSPRAGGTHISGNTIYF. CDR3 nucleotide sequence: TGTGCCAGTAGTCCCCGGGCAGGGGGAACCCACATTTCTGGAAACACCATATATTTT.

The V and J genes are TRBV6-5 and TRBJ1-4, with 9 nucleotides matching TRBD1. Germline CDR1 reads MNHEY; CDR2 reads SVGAGI. The CDR3 spans 14 residues. The V gene end was trimmed by 6 bases and the J gene end by 5 bases; junction bases not matched to a gene: 4. The CDR3 sequence is CASSRDRDNEKLFF. Here the CDR3 DNA reads TGTGCCAGCAGCCGGGACAGGGACAATGAAAAACTGTTTTTT.

This rearrangement joins TRBV4-1 to TRBJ2-3; no definite D call. CDR1 is MGHRA, CDR2 YSYEKL, per germline. The CDR3 is made up of 15 amino acids. The V end lost 4 bases, the J end lost 0 bases, and 11 bases lay between the germline ends. The CDR3 is CASSLGPPSTDTQYF. For the CDR3, the DNA is TGCGCCAGCAGCCTGGGTCCCCCTAGCACAGATACGCAGTATTTT.

The chain couples TRBV5-4 to TRBJ2-7, with D tentatively TRBD2 (6 bases). Germline assignment: CDR1 SGHNT and CDR2 YYREEE (reference sequence). V gave up 5 bases and J gave up 11 bases, with 26 bases separating them. The CDR3 runs to 15 residues. This CDR3 is CASSRPGLLPPTEYF. The CDR3 DNA follows: TGTGCCAGCAGTCGACCGGGACTCCTCCCCCCCACGGAGTACTTC. The full variable domain, its missing parts supplied by reference TRBV5-4 and TRBJ2-7, is ETGVTQSPTHLIKTRGQQVTLRCSSQSGHNTVSWYQQALGQGPQFIFQYYREEENGRGNFPPRFSGLQFPNYSSELNVNALELDDSALYLCASSRPGLLPPTEYFGPGTRLTVT.

J is TRBJ2-5 and V is TRBV7-2; D is unresolved. The germline V gene encodes CDR1 SGHTA and CDR2 FQGNSA. The CDR3 spans 13 residues. V dropped 1 base and J dropped 5 bases, with 8 bases sitting between them. DNA for the CDR3: TGTGCCAGCAGCTTAGGGCCGGCTGAGACCCAGTACTTC. Residues: CASSLGPAETQYF.

The chain couples TRBV4-1 to TRBJ2-3; TRBD2 agrees at 11 bases. This CDR3 comprises 16 residues. Trimming removed 0 bases from V and 7 bases from J; junction bases left unmatched: 6. Germline lookup yields CDR1 MGHRA and CDR2 YSYEKL. The CDR3 region is CASSQELAGGGYTQYF. As DNA, the CDR3 is TGCGCCAGCAGCCAAGAGCTAGCGGGGGGCGGGTATACGCAGTATTTT.

This clone showed up just once. The chain recombines TRBV7-9 with TRBJ2-1; D remains ambiguous. Germline assignment: CDR1 SEHNR and CDR2 FQNEAQ (reference sequence). V lost 4 bases and J 4 bases, leaving 8 bases between the germline ends. CDR3 length: 13 amino acids. CDR3 nucleotide sequence: TGTGCCAGCAGCTCGACTCGATACAATGAGCAGTTCTTC. It encodes CASSSTRYNEQFF.

The chain has TRBV5-6 and TRBJ2-7; 9 bases are shared with TRBD2. The junction had 6 bases not matched to a gene; V was cut back by 4 bases and J by 1 base. The CDR3 extends over 15 amino acids. Germline V gene data show CDR1 as SGHDT and CDR2 as YYEEEE. CDR3 amino acids: CASSIGLASSYEQYF. The CDR3 DNA follows: TGTGCCAGCAGCATCGGACTAGCGTCATCCTACGAGCAGTACTTC. The full variable domain, completed using reference TRBV5-6 and TRBJ2-7, is DAGVTQSPTHLIKTRGQQVTLRCSPKSGHDTVSWYQQALGQGPQFIFQYYEEEERQRGNFPDRFSGHQFPNYSSELNVNALLLGDSALYLCASSIGLASSYEQYFGPGTRLTVT.

The rearrangement joins TRBV5-1 to TRBJ2-6; no firm D call. Trimming cost V 0 bases and J 0 bases, with 4 bases left between them. Germline-derived CDR1 and CDR2 are SGHRS and YFSETQ. The length of the CDR3 is 15 residues. CDR3 loop: CASSLGLSGANVLTF. The CDR3 DNA follows: TGCGCCAGCAGCTTGGGCCTCTCTGGGGCCAACGTCCTGACTTTC. The full variable domain, rest sourced from reference TRBV5-1 and TRBJ2-6, is KAGVTQTPRYLIKTRGQQVTLSCSPISGHRSVSWYQQTPGQGLQFLFEYFSETQRNKGNFPGRFSGRQFSNSRSEMNVSTLELGDSALYLCASSLGLSGANVLTFGAGSRLTVL.